The source of this TCR beta chain is a study of control samples from healthy donors and cancer patients. This table comes from immunoSEQ multiplex PCR, and its TCRdb copy is limited to in-frame clones, with some not included. The table lists 100,000 to 150,000 clones, around 90% of them singletons. Germline V gives CDR1 SGHAT, CDR2 FQNNGV. The ends were cut back, 5 bases at V and 0 bases at J, with 11 bases in the middle. The CDR3 spans 15 residues. V usage is TRBV11-2 and J usage is TRBJ2-1; D is unclear. Sequences were obtained from blood. The TCR was taken from a man aged 40-49 years in good health. For the CDR3, the DNA is TGTGCCAGCAGCCCCGGACGGAGCTCCTACAATGAGCAGTTCTTC. Its protein is CASSPGRSSYNEQFF.